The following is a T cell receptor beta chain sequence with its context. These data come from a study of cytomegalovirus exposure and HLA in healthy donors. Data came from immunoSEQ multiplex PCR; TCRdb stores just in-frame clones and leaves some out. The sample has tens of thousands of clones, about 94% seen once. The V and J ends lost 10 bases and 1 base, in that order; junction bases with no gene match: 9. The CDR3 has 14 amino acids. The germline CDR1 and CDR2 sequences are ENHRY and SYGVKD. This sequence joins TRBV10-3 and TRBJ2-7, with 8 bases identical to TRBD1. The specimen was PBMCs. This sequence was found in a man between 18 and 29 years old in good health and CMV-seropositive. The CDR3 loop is CATQGQGGSYEQYF. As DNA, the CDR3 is TGTGCCACCCAAGGACAGGGTGGGTCCTACGAGCAGTACTTC.